These T cell receptor beta chains were read from a single sample in a study of PD-1 blockade in classical Hodgkin lymphoma. TCRdb's table, derived via immunoSEQ multiplex PCR, lists solely in-frame clones and lacks some. The sample lists more than 90,000 clones; 75% to 90% were seen once. The specimen was peripheral blood mononuclear cells (PBMCs), collected before the second cycle of nivolumab. These receptors all stem from a human donor with classical Hodgkin lymphoma. CDR3s include the opening cysteine and the closing phenylalanine or tryptophan. Fields, in order: J gene, clone size, D gene, V gene, CDR3 DNA, CDR3 protein. The D gene is left open where the match is weak. A row's size may be missing; if present it is once, few, many or a size class.

J gene: TRBJ1-1
clone size: -
D gene: -
V gene: TRBV19
CDR3 DNA: TGTGCCAGTAGCACCGGGGTAAACACTGAAGCTTTCTTT
CDR3 protein: CASSTGVNTEAFF

J gene: TRBJ2-5
clone size: -
D gene: TRBD2
V gene: TRBV7-9
CDR3 DNA: TGTGCCAGCAGCTTAGGAACCGTGACTAGCCGGGAGACCCAGTACTTC
CDR3 protein: CASSLGTVTSRETQYF

J gene: TRBJ1-1
clone size: -
D gene: -
V gene: TRBV5-5
CDR3 DNA: TGTGCCAGCAGCTGGGCTGCCGGCACTGAAGCTTTCTTT
CDR3 protein: CASSWAAGTEAFF

J gene: TRBJ2-1
clone size: -
D gene: TRBD2
V gene: TRBV6-5
CDR3 DNA: TGTGCCGTCGACCCGGGGGGCTACAATGAGCAGTTCTTC
CDR3 protein: CAVDPGGYNEQFF

J gene: TRBJ2-1
clone size: once
D gene: TRBD1
V gene: TRBV7-9
CDR3 DNA: TGTGCCAGCAGCTTAGTGCGGGACAGGGATTACAATGAGCAGTTCTTC
CDR3 protein: CASSLVRDRDYNEQFF

J gene: TRBJ1-1
clone size: -
D gene: TRBD1
V gene: TRBV30
CDR3 DNA: TGTGCCTGGAGTAAAGACAGGGGTTCGAACACTGAAGCTTTCTTT
CDR3 protein: CAWSKDRGSNTEAFF

J gene: TRBJ1-2
clone size: -
D gene: -
V gene: TRBV7-3
CDR3 DNA: TGTGCCAGCAGCTTGGGGATCGCAGGAAGAAACTATGGCTACACCTTC
CDR3 protein: CASSLGIAGRNYGYTF

J gene: TRBJ1-6
clone size: -
D gene: -
V gene: TRBV5-3
CDR3 DNA: TGTGCCAGAAGCCATCCCCCGACGGGGAGCTCCTATAATTCACCCCTCCACTTT
CDR3 protein: CARSHPPTGSSYNSPLHF

J gene: TRBJ2-7
clone size: -
D gene: TRBD1
V gene: TRBV7-2
CDR3 DNA: TGTGCCAGCAGCCCAGAGACAGGGGGCCTTTGGCAGTACTTC
CDR3 protein: CASSPETGGLWQYF

J gene: TRBJ1-3
clone size: once
D gene: TRBD1
V gene: TRBV9
CDR3 DNA: TGTGCCAGCAGGACAGGGGCGACTGGAAACACCATATATTTT
CDR3 protein: CASRTGATGNTIYF

J gene: TRBJ1-5
clone size: -
D gene: -
V gene: TRBV4-1
CDR3 DNA: TGCGCCAGCAGCCAAGATAGTGGGGCCGGTAGCAATCAGCCCCAGCATTTT
CDR3 protein: CASSQDSGAGSNQPQHF

J gene: TRBJ1-2
clone size: -
D gene: -
V gene: TRBV10-3
CDR3 DNA: TGTGCCATCACCCCCGGGGGGACTGAGTATGGCTACACCTTC
CDR3 protein: CAITPGGTEYGYTF

J gene: TRBJ1-2
clone size: -
D gene: TRBD1
V gene: TRBV5-8
CDR3 DNA: TGTGCCAGCAGCTTGACCGGGACAGGGCTTAACTATGGCTACACCTTC
CDR3 protein: CASSLTGTGLNYGYTF

J gene: TRBJ2-3
clone size: -
D gene: -
V gene: TRBV7-6
CDR3 DNA: TGTGCCAGCAGCTTAGGCTTCGGCACAGATACGCAGTATTTT
CDR3 protein: CASSLGFGTDTQYF

J gene: TRBJ1-1
clone size: -
D gene: -
V gene: TRBV7-8
CDR3 DNA: TGTGCCAGCAGCTTAGTTGCAGGGCCGAATGGGGACACTGAAGCTTTCTTT
CDR3 protein: CASSLVAGPNGDTEAFF

J gene: TRBJ1-3
clone size: -
D gene: -
V gene: TRBV11-2
CDR3 DNA: TGTGCCAGCAGATACGGCCGGGGGCGATCTGTCTCTGGAAACACCATATATTTT
CDR3 protein: CASRYGRGRSVSGNTIYF

J gene: TRBJ1-3
clone size: -
D gene: -
V gene: TRBV9
CDR3 DNA: TGTGCCAGCAGCGTAGGGGGCGGGGGAAACACCATATATTTT
CDR3 protein: CASSVGGGGNTIYF

J gene: TRBJ2-7
clone size: once
D gene: TRBD2
V gene: TRBV4-2
CDR3 DNA: TGTGCCAGCAGCCAAGATAGATTTAGCGGGGGGCTCGACGAGCAGTACTTC
CDR3 protein: CASSQDRFSGGLDEQYF

J gene: TRBJ1-5
clone size: -
D gene: -
V gene: TRBV7-9
CDR3 DNA: TGTGCCAGCAGCTTAGGAAATCAGCCCCAGCATTTT
CDR3 protein: CASSLGNQPQHF

J gene: TRBJ2-1
clone size: -
D gene: TRBD2
V gene: TRBV6-5
CDR3 DNA: TGTGCCAGCAGCCGACTAGCGAAGAGCCCCAATCCGTTCTTC
CDR3 protein: CASSRLAKSPNPFF

J gene: TRBJ1-2
clone size: -
D gene: -
V gene: TRBV14
CDR3 DNA: TGTGCCAGCAGCCAATCACAGGCATTCTATGGCTACACCTTC
CDR3 protein: CASSQSQAFYGYTF

J gene: TRBJ2-7
clone size: -
D gene: TRBD2
V gene: TRBV4-1
CDR3 DNA: TGCGCCAGCAGCCAAGATACTAGCGGTTGGACGGCGTACGAGCAGTACTTC
CDR3 protein: CASSQDTSGWTAYEQYF

J gene: TRBJ1-1
clone size: -
D gene: -
V gene: TRBV7-2
CDR3 DNA: TGTGCCAGCAGCCTACGGGACACAGAGAACACTGAAGCTTTCTTT
CDR3 protein: CASSLRDTENTEAFF

J gene: TRBJ1-5
clone size: -
D gene: TRBD1
V gene: TRBV19
CDR3 DNA: TGTGCCAGTAGTACCGGACAGGGGGACAATCAGCCCCAGCATTTT
CDR3 protein: CASSTGQGDNQPQHF

J gene: TRBJ2-1
clone size: -
D gene: TRBD2
V gene: TRBV7-9
CDR3 DNA: TGTGCCAGCAGCCGGACTAGCGGGTGGTTTGAGCAGTTCTTC
CDR3 protein: CASSRTSGWFEQFF

J gene: TRBJ1-5
clone size: -
D gene: -
V gene: TRBV6-5
CDR3 DNA: TGTGCCAGCAGTCCAGCCGGGACGACCAATCAGCCCCAGCATTTT
CDR3 protein: CASSPAGTTNQPQHF

J gene: TRBJ2-2
clone size: -
D gene: -
V gene: TRBV6-5
CDR3 DNA: TGTGCCAGCAGTTTTCCGGGACTGACTAACACCGGGGAGCTGTTTTTT
CDR3 protein: CASSFPGLTNTGELFF

J gene: TRBJ1-1
clone size: -
D gene: -
V gene: TRBV7-9
CDR3 DNA: TGTGCCAGCAGCGCCCGCCTAGGGGGTACCACTGAAGCTTTCTTT
CDR3 protein: CASSARLGGTTEAFF

J gene: TRBJ2-6
clone size: -
D gene: -
V gene: TRBV4-3
CDR3 DNA: TGCGCCAGCAGCCAATACGGGGGCTCTGGGGCCAACGTCCTGACTTTC
CDR3 protein: CASSQYGGSGANVLTF

J gene: TRBJ2-7
clone size: -
D gene: TRBD1
V gene: TRBV10-3
CDR3 DNA: TGTGCCATCAGTGAGGACAGGGCCTACGAGCAGTACTTC
CDR3 protein: CAISEDRAYEQYF

J gene: TRBJ1-2
clone size: -
D gene: -
V gene: TRBV19
CDR3 DNA: TGTGCCAGTACGTTTCCTGGGAATGGCTACACCTTC
CDR3 protein: CASTFPGNGYTF

J gene: TRBJ2-6
clone size: -
D gene: -
V gene: TRBV5-1
CDR3 DNA: TGCGCCAGCAGCTCCTCCGGGACATCTATCTCTGGGGCCAACGTCCTGACTTTC
CDR3 protein: CASSSSGTSISGANVLTF

J gene: TRBJ2-3
clone size: few
D gene: TRBD2
V gene: TRBV11-2
CDR3 DNA: TGTGCCAGCAGCTTAGAGCTAGGACTAGATGCGCAGTATTTT
CDR3 protein: CASSLELGLDAQYF

J gene: TRBJ2-7
clone size: -
D gene: -
V gene: TRBV27
CDR3 DNA: TGTGCCAGCAGTACATATCAGGGGTCCTCCTACGAGCAGTACTTC
CDR3 protein: CASSTYQGSSYEQYF

J gene: TRBJ2-7
clone size: once
D gene: -
V gene: TRBV5-1
CDR3 DNA: TGCGCCAGCAGCCTGGACCAGCATCGCTCCTACGAGCAGTACTTC
CDR3 protein: CASSLDQHRSYEQYF

J gene: TRBJ1-2
clone size: -
D gene: TRBD1
V gene: TRBV6-4
CDR3 DNA: TGTGCCAGCAGTGATCGTCCCGGGACAGGGTCAGAAGGCTACACCTTC
CDR3 protein: CASSDRPGTGSEGYTF

J gene: TRBJ1-2
clone size: -
D gene: -
V gene: TRBV4-3
CDR3 DNA: TGCGCCAGCAGCCAAGTCCAGCTGACCTATGGCTACACCTTC
CDR3 protein: CASSQVQLTYGYTF

J gene: TRBJ1-5
clone size: -
D gene: -
V gene: TRBV5-1
CDR3 DNA: TGCGCCAGCAGCCGACCGTCTAGCAATCAGCCCCAGCATTTT
CDR3 protein: CASSRPSSNQPQHF

J gene: TRBJ2-3
clone size: once
D gene: TRBD2
V gene: TRBV6-4
CDR3 DNA: TGTGCCAGCAGTCTCCTAGCGGGGGGGCGTGATACGCAGTATTTT
CDR3 protein: CASSLLAGGRDTQYF

J gene: TRBJ2-7
clone size: -
D gene: -
V gene: TRBV4-3
CDR3 DNA: TGCGCCAGCAGCCAAGGCAGAAGTTTTTACTACGAGCAGTACTTC
CDR3 protein: CASSQGRSFYYEQYF

J gene: TRBJ1-5
clone size: -
D gene: -
V gene: TRBV4-1
CDR3 DNA: TGCGCCAGCAGCCAAGACGGACAGATTAATCAGCCCCAGCATTTT
CDR3 protein: CASSQDGQINQPQHF

J gene: TRBJ1-2
clone size: -
D gene: -
V gene: TRBV5-1
CDR3 DNA: TGCGCCAGCAGACCACAGACAGGCGGCCACTATGGCTACACCTTC
CDR3 protein: CASRPQTGGHYGYTF